Here is one TCR beta chain with its context. This sample is drawn from a study of blood T cell repertoires in COVID-19. Turning to the study itself: The United States, Italy and Spain supplied acute and convalescent COVID-19 samples. In each case, the material was cDNA or gDNA derived from T cells, B-cell-depleted T cells, or PBMCs.

The method was immunoSEQ multiplex PCR; TCRdb's version includes in-frame clones alone and lacks a portion of them. The data hold about 360,000 clones, with approximately 87% observed a single time. CDR3 length equals 14 residues. Trimming took 2 bases from V and 5 from J; bases not matched to a gene: 2. The V gene's germline CDR1 is SGHRS and CDR2 YFSETQ. Cohort assignment relied on participant-reported clinical history. Sequenced sample: PBMCs or T cells enriched from blood (not recorded which). V and J are TRBV5-1 and TRBJ2-2; TRBD2 agrees at 8 bases. The sequence came from a man aged 35 to 55 in a cohort exposed to, infected with or recovered from COVID-19 (not recorded which). The CDR3 DNA reads as TGCGCCAGCAGCTTCCAGCGGGAGACCGGGGAGCTGTTTTTT. Protein sequence: CASSFQRETGELFF.